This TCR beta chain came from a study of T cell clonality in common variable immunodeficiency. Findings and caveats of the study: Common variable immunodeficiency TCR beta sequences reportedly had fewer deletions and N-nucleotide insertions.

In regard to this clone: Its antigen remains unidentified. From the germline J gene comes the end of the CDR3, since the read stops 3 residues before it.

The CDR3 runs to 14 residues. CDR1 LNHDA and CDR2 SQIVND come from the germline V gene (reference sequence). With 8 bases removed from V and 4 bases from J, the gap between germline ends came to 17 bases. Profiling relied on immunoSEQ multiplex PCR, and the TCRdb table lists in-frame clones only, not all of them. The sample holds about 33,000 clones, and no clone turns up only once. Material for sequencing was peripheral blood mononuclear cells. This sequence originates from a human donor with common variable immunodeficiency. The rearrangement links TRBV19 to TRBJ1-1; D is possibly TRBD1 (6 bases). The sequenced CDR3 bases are TGTGCCAGTGGGCAGGGGCGCGGGTCCACTGAA. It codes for CASGQGRGSTE. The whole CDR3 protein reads CASGQGRGSTEAFF.